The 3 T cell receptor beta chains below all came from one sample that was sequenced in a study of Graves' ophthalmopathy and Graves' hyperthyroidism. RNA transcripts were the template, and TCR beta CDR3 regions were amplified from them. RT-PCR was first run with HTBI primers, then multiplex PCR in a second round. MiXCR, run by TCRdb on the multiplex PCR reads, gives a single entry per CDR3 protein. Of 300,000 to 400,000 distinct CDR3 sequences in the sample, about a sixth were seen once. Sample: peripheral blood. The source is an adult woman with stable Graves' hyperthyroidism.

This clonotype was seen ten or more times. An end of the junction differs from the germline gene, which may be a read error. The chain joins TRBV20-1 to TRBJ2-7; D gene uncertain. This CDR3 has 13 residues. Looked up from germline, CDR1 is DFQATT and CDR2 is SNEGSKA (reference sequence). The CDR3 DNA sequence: TGCAGTGCTAGAGATGCACAGTCCTACGGGCAGTACTTC. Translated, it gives CSARDAQSYGQYF.

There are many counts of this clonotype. CDR3 coding DNA: TGTGCCAGCAGCTTTCTGGACAAAGAAGTCTATGGCTACACCTTC. It encodes CASSFLDKEVYGYTF. The chain is built from TRBV11-2 and TRBJ1-2; D is possibly TRBD1 (5 bases). Germline assignment: CDR1 SGHAT and CDR2 FQNNGV. Trimming pared 3 bases from V and 4 bases from J, leaving 15 bases between. CDR3 length equals 15 residues.

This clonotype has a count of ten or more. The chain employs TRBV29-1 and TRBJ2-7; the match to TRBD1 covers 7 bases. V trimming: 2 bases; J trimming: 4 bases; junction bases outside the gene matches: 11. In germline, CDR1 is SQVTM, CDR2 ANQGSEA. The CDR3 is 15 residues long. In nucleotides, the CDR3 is TGCAGCGTTGAAAGGGATGAAGGGGGCGTTTACGAGCAGTACTTC. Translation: CSVERDEGGVYEQYF.